These 18 T cell receptor beta chains originate from one sample sequenced in a study of T cells in Graves' hyperthyroidism and ophthalmopathy. Amplified TCR beta CDR3 regions came from RNA transcripts. The study used the HTBI primer set for a first-round RT-PCR of the TCR CDR3. A single record per CDR3 protein comes from TCRdb applying MiXCR to the multiplex PCR reads. The sample shows some 490,000 distinct CDR3 sequences, 22% of them seen only once. Sequenced material: blood. These TCRs come from a woman in her sixties or seventies with Graves' ophthalmopathy.

This clonotype was detected only a few times. V gene TRBV6-6 combines with J gene TRBJ2-1, with 8 bases that match TRBD2. The germline CDR1 and CDR2 sequences are MNHNY and SVGAGI (reference sequence). CDR3 size: 16 residues. V was pared by 0 bases and J by 5 bases, with 6 bases of the junction left unmatched. The CDR3, as DNA: TGTGCCAGCAGTTACTCGATCTTAGCGGGAAACAATGAGCAGTTCTTC. Amino acid sequence: CASSYSILAGNNEQFF.

The chain recombines TRBV29-1 with TRBJ2-4, with D hard to call. V gave up 4 bases and J gave up 0 bases, with 10 bases separating them. The CDR3 has 14 amino acids. Germline lookup yields CDR1 SQVTM and CDR2 ANQGSEA. DNA of the CDR3: TGCAGCGTTGTTGGAAGACTAGCCAAAAACATTCAGTACTTC. Translation: CSVVGRLAKNIQYF.

This clonotype was found a few times. CDR3 loop: CATLKVNYGYTF. The CDR3 coding sequence is TGTGCCACCTTGAAGGTAAACTATGGCTACACCTTC. This rearrangement joins TRBV19 to TRBJ1-2, with D unclear. Between the trimmed V and J ends, which lost 10 bases and 2 bases, there was a span of 11 bases. The CDR3 spans 12 residues. The germline V gene has CDR1 LNHDA and CDR2 SQIVND (reference sequence).

A few counts support this clonotype. The chain couples TRBV28 to TRBJ1-5; D not resolved. Trimming left V 7 bases short and J 1 base short, with 14 bases between. The CDR3 contains 15 residues. Germline assignment: CDR1 MDHEN and CDR2 SYDVKM. CDR3 DNA: TGTGCCAGCATGGGAATTCGGCCGAGCAATCAGCCCCAGCATTTT. It encodes CASMGIRPSNQPQHF.

V is TRBV5-5 and J is TRBJ2-5; D uncertain. CDR1 SGHKS and CDR2 YYEKEE come from the germline V gene (reference sequence). The CDR3 runs 14 residues. The ends were cut back, 4 bases at V and 3 bases at J, with 13 bases in the middle. For the CDR3, the DNA is TGTGCCAGCAGCCAGAGAGTAACTGAAGAGACCCAGTACTTC. Amino acids: CASSQRVTEETQYF.

This chain links TRBV27 with TRBJ2-1; no definite D call. The germline gives CDR1 MNHEY, CDR2 SMNVEV (reference sequence). V lost 6 bases to trimming and J lost 0 bases, with 12 bases between them. The CDR3 consists of 15 residues. The CDR3 coding sequence is TGTGCCAGCAGCTTCGTTCCAAGCTCCTACAATGAGCAGTTCTTC. It is translated as CASSFVPSSYNEQFF.

This clonotype appeared many times. The rearrangement links TRBV6-1 to TRBJ1-2; D unclear. V was trimmed by 6 bases and J by 5 bases, leaving 13 bases between them. CDR1 is MNHNS and CDR2 is SASEGT in the germline V gene. The CDR3 sequence is 13 residues long. CDR3 loop: CASSFLLSYGYTF. CDR3 sequence (DNA): TGTGCCAGCAGCTTCCTATTGAGTTATGGCTACACCTTC.

This clonotype was picked up many times. The chain has TRBV15 and TRBJ1-5; no clear D gene. CDR1 and CDR2 (germline): LNHNV, YYDKDF (reference sequence). The CDR3 is made up of 13 amino acids. V was pared by 2 bases and J by 5 bases, with 7 bases between. The CDR3 is CATSRTLDQPQHF. For the CDR3, the DNA is TGTGCCACCAGCAGAACCCTAGATCAGCCCCAGCATTTT.

This clonotype was seen more than once but under ten times. The rearrangement links TRBV7-9 to TRBJ2-1, with a weak D call TRBD1 (5 bases). Germline V gene data show CDR1 as SEHNR and CDR2 as FQNEAQ (reference sequence). V gave up 5 bases and J gave up 4 bases, with 18 bases separating them. The CDR3 runs to 16 residues. CDR3 coding DNA: TGTGCCAGCAGCCACCGACAGAGAACCCGTTACAATGAGCAGTTCTTC. This gives the protein CASSHRQRTRYNEQFF.

This clonotype was seen at least ten times. The CDR3 nucleotides read TGTGCCAGCTCACCATCTCGGAACGCGGGCGAAGAGCAGTTCTTC. It specifies CASSPSRNAGEEQFF. This chain links TRBV18 with TRBJ2-1, with D perhaps TRBD2 (5 bases). The CDR3 contains 15 residues. The germline gives CDR1 KGHSH, CDR2 LQKENI. V lost 2 bases to trimming and J lost 10 bases, with 18 bases between them.

The genes are TRBV30 and TRBJ2-3, with a possible D match to TRBD2 (6 bases). The CDR3 runs to 15 residues. V lost 2 bases and J 8 bases, leaving 20 bases between the germline ends. Germline loops: CDR1 GTSNPN, CDR2 SVGIG (reference sequence). CDR3 nucleotides: TGTGCCTGGAGTCCGCCGACCGCGGGGTTTGGTACGCAGTATTTT. The encoded protein is CAWSPPTAGFGTQYF.

The V and J genes are TRBV9 and TRBJ2-6, with no clear D. Trimming cost V 2 bases and J 6 bases, with 0 bases left between them. Germline lookup yields CDR1 SGDLS and CDR2 YYNGEE. CDR3 length equals 11 residues. The CDR3 DNA reads as TGTGCCAGCAGCGTGGCCAACGTCCTGACTTTC. Its translation is CASSVANVLTF.

There are many counts of this clonotype. This chain joins TRBV12-3 or TRBV12-4 and TRBJ2-7; 13 nucleotides line up with TRBD2. This CDR3 region has 17 residues. V lost 5 bases, J lost 0 bases, and 7 bases stayed unmatched. This CDR3 reads CASSAGLAGLSSYEQYF. The DNA of the CDR3 is TGTGCCAGCAGTGCGGGACTAGCGGGGCTAAGCTCCTACGAGCAGTACTTC.

The CDR3 loop is CASSQDGSGFTEAFF. The CDR3 nucleotides read TGCGCCAGCAGCCAAGATGGCTCGGGATTCACTGAAGCTTTCTTT. V usage is TRBV4-3 and J usage is TRBJ1-1; D is unclear. Trimming removed 0 bases from V and 4 bases from J, with 12 bases in between. This CDR3 has 15 residues. Germline V gives CDR1 LGHNA, CDR2 YSLEER.

This clonotype was counted ten times or more. J is TRBJ1-2 and V is TRBV19; 11 nucleotides agree with TRBD1. This CDR3 region has 14 residues. CDR1 LNHDA and CDR2 SQIVND come from the germline V gene (reference sequence). V shed 5 bases, J shed 8 bases, and the junction held 7 bases outside the gene matches. The CDR3 protein is CASSQDRGRGGYTF. The CDR3 DNA follows: TGTGCCAGTAGTCAGGACAGGGGGCGCGGAGGCTACACCTTC.

The V gene is TRBV19, the J gene TRBJ1-1, with D perhaps matching TRBD1 (6 bases). The CDR3 is 15 amino acids. Germline loops: CDR1 LNHDA, CDR2 SQIVND (reference sequence). Deletions cut 3 bases from V and 0 bases from J, with 11 bases between. In nucleotides, the CDR3 is TGTGCCAGTAGTATTTCGGGGGCCATGAACACTGAAGCTTTCTTT. Amino acid sequence: CASSISGAMNTEAFF.

As regards this clonotype: Given a much more abundant clone one base away, this may be a read error. As the CDR3 is not closed by the conserved phenylalanine or tryptophan, this likely results from a read error. The CDR3 sequence: CASSYGRNYGYTS. The CDR3 nucleotides are TGTGCCAGCAGCTACGGACGGAACTATGGCTACACCTCC. V and J are TRBV6-9 and TRBJ1-2; D gene uncertain. CDR1 and CDR2 from the germline V gene are MNHGY and SVAAGI. This CDR3 is 13 amino acids long. Trimming removed 6 bases from V and 2 bases from J, with 10 bases in between.

This clonotype turned up a few times. This chain joins TRBV20-1 and TRBJ1-1; TRBD1 matches 7 bases. Germline trimming cut 6 bases from V and 5 bases from J; bases unmatched to any gene: 9. CDR3 length: 13 residues. CDR1 and CDR2 (germline): DFQATT, SNEGSKA (reference sequence). CDR3 residues: CSAKEGAKTEAFF. As DNA, the CDR3 is TGCAGTGCCAAGGAGGGGGCAAAGACTGAAGCTTTCTTT.